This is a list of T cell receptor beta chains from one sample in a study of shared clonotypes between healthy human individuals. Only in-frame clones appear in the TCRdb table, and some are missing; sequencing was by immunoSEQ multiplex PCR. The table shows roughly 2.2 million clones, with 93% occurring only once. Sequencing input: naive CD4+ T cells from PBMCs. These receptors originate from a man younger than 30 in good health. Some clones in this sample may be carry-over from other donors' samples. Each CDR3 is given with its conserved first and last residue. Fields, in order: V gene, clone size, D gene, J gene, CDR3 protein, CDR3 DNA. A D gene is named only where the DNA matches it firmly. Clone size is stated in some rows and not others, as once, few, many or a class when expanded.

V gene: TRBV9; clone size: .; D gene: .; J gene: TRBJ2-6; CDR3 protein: CASSGYRVSGANVLTF; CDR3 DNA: TGTGCCAGCAGCGGATACAGGGTCTCTGGGGCCAACGTCCTGACTTTC
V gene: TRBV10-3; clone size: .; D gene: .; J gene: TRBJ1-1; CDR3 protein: CAISESAGMNTEAFF; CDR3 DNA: TGTGCCATCAGTGAGTCAGCGGGGATGAACACTGAAGCTTTCTTT
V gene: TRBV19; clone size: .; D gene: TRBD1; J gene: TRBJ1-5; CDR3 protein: CASSSDRVNQPQHF; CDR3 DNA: TGTGCCAGTAGTTCGGACAGGGTGAATCAGCCCCAGCATTTT
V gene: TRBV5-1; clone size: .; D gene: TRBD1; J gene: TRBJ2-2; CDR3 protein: CASSTQLQGAGTGELFF; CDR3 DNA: TGCGCCAGCAGCACCCAGTTACAGGGGGCCGGTACCGGGGAGCTGTTTTTT
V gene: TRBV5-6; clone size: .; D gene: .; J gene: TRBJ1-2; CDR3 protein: CASSLSPLYNYGYTF; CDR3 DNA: TGTGCCAGCAGCTTATCTCCACTGTATAACTATGGCTACACCTTC
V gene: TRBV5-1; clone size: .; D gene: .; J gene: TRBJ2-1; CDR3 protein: CASSQLTEEQFF; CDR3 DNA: TGCGCCAGCAGCCAACTTACGGAGGAGCAGTTCTTC
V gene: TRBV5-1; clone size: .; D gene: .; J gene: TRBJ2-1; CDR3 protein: CASSFGSPSYNEQFF; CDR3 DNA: TGCGCCAGCAGCTTCGGTTCACCCTCCTACAATGAGCAGTTCTTC
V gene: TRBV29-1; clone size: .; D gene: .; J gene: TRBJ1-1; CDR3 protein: CSVVIGLFEAFF; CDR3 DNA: TGCAGCGTTGTAATTGGGCTATTTGAAGCTTTCTTT
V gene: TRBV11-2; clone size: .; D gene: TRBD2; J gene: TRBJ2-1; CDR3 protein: CASSFRRGEYNEQFF; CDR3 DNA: TGTGCCAGCAGCTTTAGGCGGGGGGAATACAATGAGCAGTTCTTC
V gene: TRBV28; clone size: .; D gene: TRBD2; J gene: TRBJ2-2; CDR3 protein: CASTPGGNTGELFF; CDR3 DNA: TGTGCCAGCACGCCGGGAGGGAACACCGGGGAGCTGTTTTTT
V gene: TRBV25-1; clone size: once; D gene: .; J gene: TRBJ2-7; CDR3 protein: CATGHPYEQYF; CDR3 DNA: TGTGCCACGGGCCACCCCTACGAGCAGTACTTC
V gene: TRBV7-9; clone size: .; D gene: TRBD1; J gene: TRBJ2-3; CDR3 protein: CASSWTGADTQYF; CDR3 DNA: TGTGCCAGCAGCTGGACAGGGGCAGATACGCAGTATTTT
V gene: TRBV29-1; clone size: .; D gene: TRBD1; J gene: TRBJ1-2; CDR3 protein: CSAQGQSLHTF; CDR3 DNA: TGCAGCGCCCAGGGACAGTCCCTCCACACCTTC
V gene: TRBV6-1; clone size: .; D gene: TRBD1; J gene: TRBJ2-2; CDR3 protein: CASRPTGGTGELFF; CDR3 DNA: TGTGCCAGCAGGCCGACAGGGGGCACCGGGGAGCTGTTTTTT
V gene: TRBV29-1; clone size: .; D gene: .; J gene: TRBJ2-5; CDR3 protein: CSVEVEGKETQYF; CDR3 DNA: TGCAGCGTTGAAGTGGAGGGAAAAGAGACCCAGTACTTC
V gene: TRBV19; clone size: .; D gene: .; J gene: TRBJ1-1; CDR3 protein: CASSAGWMNTEAFF; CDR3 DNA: TGTGCCAGTAGTGCGGGATGGATGAACACTGAAGCTTTCTTT
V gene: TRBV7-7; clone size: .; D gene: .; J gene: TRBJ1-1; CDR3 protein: CASSFTANTEAFF; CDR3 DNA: TGTGCCAGCAGCTTTACAGCAAACACTGAAGCTTTCTTT
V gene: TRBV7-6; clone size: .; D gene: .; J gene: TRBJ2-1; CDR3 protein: CASSPGLATYNEQFF; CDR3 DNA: TGTGCCAGCAGTCCCGGGTTAGCTACCTACAATGAGCAGTTCTTC
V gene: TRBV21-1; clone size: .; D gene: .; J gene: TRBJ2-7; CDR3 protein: CASSSILAGGTYEQYF; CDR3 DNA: TGTGCCAGCAGCTCGATCCTAGCGGGAGGAACCTACGAGCAGTACTTC
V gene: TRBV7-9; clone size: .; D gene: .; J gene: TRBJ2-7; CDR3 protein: CASSSGGGGTDPYEQYF; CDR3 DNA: TGTGCCAGCAGCTCGGGAGGGGGAGGGACAGACCCCTACGAGCAGTACTTC
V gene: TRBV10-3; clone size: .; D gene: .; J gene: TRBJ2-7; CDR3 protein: CAISRRTDYEQYF; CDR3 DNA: TGTGCCATCAGTCGGCGGACTGACTACGAGCAGTACTTC
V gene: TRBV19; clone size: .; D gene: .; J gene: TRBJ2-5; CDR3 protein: CASSLEYQETQYF; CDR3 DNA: TGTGCCAGTAGCTTAGAGTACCAAGAGACCCAGTACTTC
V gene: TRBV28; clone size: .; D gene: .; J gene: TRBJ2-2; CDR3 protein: CASSLGGTGELFF; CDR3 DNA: TGTGCCAGCAGTTTAGGTGGCACCGGGGAGCTGTTTTTT
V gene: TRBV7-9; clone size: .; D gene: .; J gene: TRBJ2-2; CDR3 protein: CASSPTGSNTGELFF; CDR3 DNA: TGTGCCAGCAGCCCTACAGGTTCGAACACCGGGGAGCTGTTTTTT
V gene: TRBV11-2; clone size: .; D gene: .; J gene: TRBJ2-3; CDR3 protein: CASSRPQGADTQYF; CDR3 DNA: TGTGCCAGCAGCCGACCACAGGGAGCAGATACGCAGTATTTT
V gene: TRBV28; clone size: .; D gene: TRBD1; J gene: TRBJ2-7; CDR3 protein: CASTLLPGQGRYEQYF; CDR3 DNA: TGTGCCAGCACCCTACTACCGGGACAGGGGCGCTACGAGCAGTACTTC
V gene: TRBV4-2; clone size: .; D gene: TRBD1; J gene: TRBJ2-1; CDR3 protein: CASSVGLRQGTNEQFF; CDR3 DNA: TGTGCCAGCAGTGTGGGGTTGAGACAGGGGACCAATGAGCAGTTCTTC
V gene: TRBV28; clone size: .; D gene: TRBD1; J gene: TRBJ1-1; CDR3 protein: CASSLRTGGFTEAFF; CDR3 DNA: TGTGCCAGCAGCCTCCGGACAGGGGGTTTTACTGAAGCTTTCTTT
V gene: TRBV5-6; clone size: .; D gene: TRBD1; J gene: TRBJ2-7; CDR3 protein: CASSPTGGDEQYF; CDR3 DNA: TGTGCCAGCAGCCCAACAGGGGGCGACGAGCAGTACTTC
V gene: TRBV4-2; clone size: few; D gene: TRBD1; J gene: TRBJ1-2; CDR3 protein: CASSQAGGVYYGYTF; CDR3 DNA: TGTGCCAGCAGCCAAGCAGGGGGCGTCTACTATGGCTACACCTTC
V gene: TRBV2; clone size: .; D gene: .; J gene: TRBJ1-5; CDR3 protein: CASSEGDQPQHF; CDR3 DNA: TGTGCCAGCAGTGAGGGGGATCAGCCCCAGCATTTT
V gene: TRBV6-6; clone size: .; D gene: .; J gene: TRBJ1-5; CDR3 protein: CASSSSSNQPQHF; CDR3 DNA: TGTGCCAGCAGTAGCAGTAGCAATCAGCCCCAGCATTTT
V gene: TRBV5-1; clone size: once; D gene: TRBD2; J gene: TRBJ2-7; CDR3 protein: CASSSPGLAGEQYF; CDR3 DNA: TGCGCCAGCAGCTCCCCAGGACTAGCGGGAGAGCAGTACTTC
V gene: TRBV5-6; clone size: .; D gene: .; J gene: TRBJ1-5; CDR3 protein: CASSSSRTGNQPQHF; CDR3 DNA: TGTGCCAGCAGTAGCTCGAGAACTGGCAATCAGCCCCAGCATTTT
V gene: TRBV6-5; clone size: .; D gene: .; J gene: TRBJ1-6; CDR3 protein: CASKVLGNSPLHF; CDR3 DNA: TGTGCCAGCAAAGTTTTGGGGAATTCACCCCTCCACTTT
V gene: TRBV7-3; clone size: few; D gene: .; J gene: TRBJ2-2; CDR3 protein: CASSPQTHTGELFF; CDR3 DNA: TGTGCCAGCAGCCCGCAAACTCACACCGGGGAGCTGTTTTTT
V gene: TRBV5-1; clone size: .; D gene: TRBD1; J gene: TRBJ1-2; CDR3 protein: CASSLVSQNRGHNTF; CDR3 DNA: TGCGCCAGCAGCTTGGTATCTCAGAACAGGGGGCACAACACCTTC
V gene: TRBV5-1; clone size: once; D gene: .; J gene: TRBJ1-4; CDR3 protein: CASSFEGGTTNEKLFF; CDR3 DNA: TGCGCCAGCAGTTTTGAGGGCGGGACAACTAATGAAAAACTGTTTTTT
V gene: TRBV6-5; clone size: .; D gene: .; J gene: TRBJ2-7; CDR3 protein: CASSWGRLSGEQYF; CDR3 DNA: TGTGCCAGCAGTTGGGGTCGACTCAGCGGCGAGCAGTACTTC
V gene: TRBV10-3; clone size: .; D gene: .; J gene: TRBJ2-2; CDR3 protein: CAISGSPSGAGELFF; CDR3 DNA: TGTGCCATCAGCGGCTCCCCGTCGGGGGCCGGGGAGCTGTTTTTT
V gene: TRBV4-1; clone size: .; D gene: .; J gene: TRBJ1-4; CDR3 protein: CASSQGGPVGEKLFF; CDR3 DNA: TGCGCCAGCAGCCAAGGAGGTCCGGTAGGAGAAAAACTGTTTTTT
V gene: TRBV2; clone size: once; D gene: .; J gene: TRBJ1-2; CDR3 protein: CASGQVHGYTF; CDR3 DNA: TGTGCCAGCGGGCAGGTTCACGGCTACACCTTC
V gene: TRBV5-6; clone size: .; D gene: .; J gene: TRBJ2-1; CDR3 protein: CASSLGGLQFF; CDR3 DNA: TGTGCCAGCAGCTTGGGAGGGTTACAGTTCTTC
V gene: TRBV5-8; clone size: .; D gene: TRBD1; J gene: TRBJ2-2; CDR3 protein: CASSLGTGATGELFF; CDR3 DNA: TGTGCCAGCAGCTTGGGGACAGGGGCCACCGGGGAGCTGTTTTTT
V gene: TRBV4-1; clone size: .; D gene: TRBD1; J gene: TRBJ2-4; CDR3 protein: CASGPDNRQGSLAKNIQYF; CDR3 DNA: TGCGCCAGCGGGCCTGACAATAGACAGGGATCACTAGCCAAAAACATTCAGTACTTC
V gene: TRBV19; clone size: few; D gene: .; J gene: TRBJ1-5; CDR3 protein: CATRDVLSGQPQHF; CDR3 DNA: TGTGCCACCAGGGACGTACTTAGCGGACAGCCCCAGCATTTT
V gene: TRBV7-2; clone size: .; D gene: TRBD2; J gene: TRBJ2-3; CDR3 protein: CASSLESGGDTQYF; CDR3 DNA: TGTGCCAGCAGCTTAGAGTCCGGGGGGGATACGCAGTATTTT
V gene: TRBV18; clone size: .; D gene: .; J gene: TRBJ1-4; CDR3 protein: CASSRSTTNEKLFF; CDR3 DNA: TGTGCCAGCTCCCGTAGCACAACTAATGAAAAACTGTTTTTT
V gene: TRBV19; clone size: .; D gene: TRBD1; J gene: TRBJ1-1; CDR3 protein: CASSKWTGGSGTEAFF; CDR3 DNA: TGTGCCAGTAGTAAATGGACAGGCGGTTCGGGGACTGAAGCTTTCTTT
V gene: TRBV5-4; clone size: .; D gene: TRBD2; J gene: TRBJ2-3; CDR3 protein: CASSSSGRSGTQYF; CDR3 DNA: TGTGCCAGCAGCTCTAGCGGGAGATCAGGTACGCAGTATTTT
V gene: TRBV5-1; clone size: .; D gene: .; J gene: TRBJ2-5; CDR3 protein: CASSLQLQETQYF; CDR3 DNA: TGCGCCAGCAGCCTACAGCTCCAAGAGACCCAGTACTTC
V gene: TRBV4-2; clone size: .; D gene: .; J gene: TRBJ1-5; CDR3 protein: CASSQEAGNDNQPQHF; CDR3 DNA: TGTGCCAGCAGCCAAGAAGCGGGGAATGACAATCAGCCCCAGCATTTT
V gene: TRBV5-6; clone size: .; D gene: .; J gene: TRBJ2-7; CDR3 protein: CASSLGGDTYEQYF; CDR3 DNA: TGTGCCAGCAGCTTGGGAGGGGACACCTACGAGCAGTACTTC